The 21 T cell receptor beta chains reported below all come from one sample, sequenced in a study of blood T cells in healthy people across ages. A sample-barcoded 5' primer and a J-beta primer mix were used in a second PCR of roughly 7 to 11 cycles. A single record per CDR3 protein comes from TCRdb applying MiXCR to the 5' RACE reads. The data show roughly 1,500,000 distinct CDR3 sequences, with approximately 38% seen just once and roughly 7.9% held by the top ten. Sequenced: blood. These receptors all stem from a woman younger than 35 in good health.

This clonotype was counted between two and nine times. The V gene is TRBV5-1, the J gene TRBJ1-2; 9 bases match TRBD1. The V gene end was trimmed by 0 bases and the J gene end by 4 bases; junction bases not matched to a gene: 13. Germline assignment: CDR1 SGHRS and CDR2 YFSETQ. The CDR3 sequence is 18 residues long. The CDR3 region is CASSLAVDRGIQSYGYTF. The CDR3 DNA reads TGCGCCAGCAGCTTGGCCGTGGACAGGGGAATCCAGAGCTATGGCTACACCTTC.

The V and J genes are TRBV6-1 and TRBJ2-3; 10 bases line up with TRBD1. The V segment lost 7 bases and the J segment 4 bases; nucleotides outside the gene matches: 11. Germline CDR1 and CDR2: MNHNS and SASEGT. CDR3 length: 16 residues. The CDR3: CASTNNPGQGSDTQYF. CDR3 nucleotide sequence: TGTGCCAGCACAAATAACCCGGGACAGGGGTCAGATACGCAGTATTTT.

There are many counts of this clonotype. The rearrangement uses TRBV11-2 and TRBJ2-1, with D maybe TRBD2 (6 bases). The germline CDR1 and CDR2 sequences are SGHAT and FQNNGV. The CDR3 totals 15 residues. The germline V and J ends were trimmed by 5 bases and 4 bases, with 15 bases remaining between them. The CDR3 DNA reads TGTGCCAGCAGCCCAGGGAGGACTTATTACAATGAGCAGTTCTTC. Protein sequence: CASSPGRTYYNEQFF. Based on the CDR3 plus reference TRBV11-2 and TRBJ2-1, the full variable domain is EAGVAQSPRYKIIEKRQSVAFWCNPISGHATLYWYQQILGQGPKLLIQFQNNGVVDDSQLPKDRFSAERLKGVDSTLKIQPAKLEDSAVYLCASSPGRTYYNEQFFGPGTRLTVL.

The chain is built from TRBV20-1 and TRBJ1-1, with D possibly TRBD1 on 6 matching bases. CDR3 length: 12 amino acids. CDR1 is DFQATT and CDR2 is SNEGSKA in the germline V gene (reference sequence). The CDR3 DNA is TGCAGGACGGGACAAATTAACACTGAAGCTTTCTTT. The encoded protein is CRTGQINTEAFF.

V usage is TRBV9 and J usage is TRBJ2-2; the D is unclear. This CDR3 spans 14 amino acids. V gave up 6 bases and J gave up 4 bases, with 13 bases separating them. Germline loops: CDR1 SGDLS, CDR2 YYNGEE. CDR3 region: CASNQNGFTGELFF. The CDR3 DNA follows: TGTGCCAGCAATCAGAACGGCTTCACCGGGGAGCTGTTTTTT.

This sequence joins TRBV10-3 and TRBJ2-6; 11 bases map to TRBD1. The CDR3 has 18 residues. Germline V gene lookup returns CDR1 ENHRY and CDR2 SYGVKD. The ends lost 4 bases at V and 3 bases at J; junction bases unmatched: 8. CDR3 loop: CAISAVTGQGVGANVLTF. The CDR3 DNA reads TGTGCCATCAGTGCCGTAACGGGACAGGGGGTTGGGGCCAACGTCCTGACTTTC.

The V and J genes are TRBV20-1 and TRBJ1-5; tentative D call: TRBD1 (5 bases). Trimming removed 6 bases from V and 5 bases from J, with 11 bases in between. This CDR3 contains 12 residues. CDR1 is DFQATT, CDR2 SNEGSKA, per germline (reference sequence). CDR3 nucleotide sequence: TGCAGTGCAGGGCAGGGTTATCAGCCCCAGCATTTT. As protein: CSAGQGYQPQHF.

This clonotype turned up a few times. This sequence joins TRBV20-1 and TRBJ2-3; 12 bases match TRBD2. After removal of 2 bases from V and 3 bases from J, the junction contained 9 bases not matched to a gene. The CDR3 has 17 amino acids. Germline V gives CDR1 DFQATT, CDR2 SNEGSKA (reference sequence). CDR3 loop: CSARTPTSGSPTDTQYF. The DNA for the CDR3 is TGCAGTGCTAGAACCCCGACTAGCGGGAGCCCGACAGATACGCAGTATTTT.

V is TRBV5-5 and J is TRBJ2-2; a possible D gene is TRBD1 (6 bases). Germline V gene data show CDR1 as SGHKS and CDR2 as YYEKEE (reference sequence). The CDR3 spans 13 residues. V was trimmed by 3 bases and J by 6 bases, leaving 9 bases between them. CDR3 nucleotides: TGTGCCAGCAGCTCCAAGGGGGCCGGGGAGCTGTTTTTT. Its protein product is CASSSKGAGELFF.

V gene TRBV6-6 combines with J gene TRBJ2-3, with D unresolved. CDR3 length equals 16 residues. Between the trimmed V and J ends, which lost 0 bases and 5 bases, there was a span of 15 bases. Germline lookup yields CDR1 MNHNY and CDR2 SVGAGI (reference sequence). For the CDR3, the DNA is TGTGCCAGCAGTTACTCGACGTCGTCAAGTAAAGATACGCAGTATTTT. It yields the protein CASSYSTSSSKDTQYF.

J is TRBJ2-5 and V is TRBV21-1. TRBV21-1 is an annotated pseudogene. This CDR3 has 16 amino acids. The CDR3 coding sequence is TGTGCCAGCAGCAAAGGGTTCGCAGGGCACCAAGAGACCCAGTACTTC. Its translation is CASSKGFAGHQETQYF.

The CDR3 DNA reads as TGTGCCAGCAGCCTCCACCGGGAGGGCGATGAGCAGTTCTTC. Translating it yields CASSLHREGDEQFF. The V and J genes are TRBV7-9 and TRBJ2-1; the match to TRBD2 covers 8 bases. J lost 8 bases, V lost 5 bases, and 8 bases had no gene match. The germline CDR1 and CDR2 sequences are SEHNR and FQNEAQ (reference sequence). There are 14 residues in the CDR3.

This clonotype has more than one count but fewer than ten. For the CDR3, the DNA is TGTGCCAGCACGCCGGAGGGGACCTACAATGAGCAGTTCTTC. Its translation is CASTPEGTYNEQFF. The gene calls are TRBV12-3 or TRBV12-4 and TRBJ2-1; perhaps TRBD2 as D (6 bases). This CDR3 has 14 amino acids. V shed 7 bases and J shed 2 bases, with 12 bases lying between them.

Comments on this clonotype: This likely stems from a read error, as it lies one base from a far larger clone. The chain recombines TRBV7-3 with TRBJ2-3; D ambiguous. The CDR3 has 11 residues. V dropped 6 bases and J dropped 4 bases, with 5 bases sitting between them. Germline CDR1 is SGHTA and CDR2 is FQGTGA. The CDR3 nucleotides read TGTGCCAGCAGGTTCGCAGATACGCAGTATTTT. Translation gives CASRFADTQYF. Full variable domain (remainder filled in from reference TRBV7-3 and TRBJ2-3): GAGVSQTPSNKVTEKGKYVELRCDPISGHTALYWYRQSLGQGPEFLIYFQGTGAADDSGLPNDRFFAVRPEGSVSTLKIQRTERGDSAVYLCASRFADTQYFGPGTRLTVL.

In its sample, this clonotype was seen a few times. Germline is not matched at one junction end, which may reflect a read error. This rearrangement joins TRBV5-5 to TRBJ2-4; TRBD2 agrees at 10 bases. The CDR3 runs 16 residues. Germline V CDR1 and CDR2: SGHKS, YYEKEE (reference sequence). CDR3 coding DNA: TGTGCCAGCAGCTTGTCGAGCGGGGGGGCCATAAACATTCAGTACTTC. Translating gives CASSLSSGGAINIQYF.

V usage is TRBV11-2 and J usage is TRBJ1-2; 9 bases are a match to TRBD1. Germline CDR1 and CDR2: SGHAT and FQNNGV. V lost 4 bases and J lost 1; bases outside the gene matches: 13. CDR3 length equals 18 residues. The CDR3, as DNA: TGTGCCAGCAGCTCCCACCGGACAGGGGAAGGCGGTAACTATGGCTACACCTTC. As protein: CASSSHRTGEGGNYGYTF.

This clonotype has a handful of counts. The rearrangement uses TRBV20-1 and TRBJ2-5, with 11 bases identical to TRBD2. Trimming at V came to 3 bases and at J to 4 bases, leaving 4 bases not matched to a gene. CDR3 size: 14 residues. Germline CDR1 reads DFQATT; CDR2 reads SNEGSKA (reference sequence). In DNA, the CDR3 is TGCAGTGCTAGGCCCCTAGCGGGGGGAGAGACCCAGTACTTC. Translating gives CSARPLAGGETQYF.

The chain joins TRBV5-1 to TRBJ2-1; a possible D gene is TRBD2 (6 bases). Trimming cost V 4 bases and J 3 bases, with 11 bases left between them. The CDR3 extends over 14 amino acids. Germline-derived CDR1 and CDR2 are SGHRS and YFSETQ. The CDR3 bases are TGCGCCAGCAGCGGGGGAGGTATCTACAATGAGCAGTTCTTC. Its protein is CASSGGGIYNEQFF.

This clonotype was picked up many times. The rearrangement uses TRBV12-3 or TRBV12-4 and TRBJ2-5; unclear D gene. Trimming removed 6 bases at V and 5 bases at J, with 7 bases between. The CDR3 totals 11 residues. Here the CDR3 DNA reads TGTGCCAGCAGCCGCTCTGAGACCCAGTACTTC. It translates to CASSRSETQYF.

The chain joins TRBV12-3 or TRBV12-4 to TRBJ2-7, with D tentatively TRBD2 (5 bases). V was trimmed by 4 bases and J by 10 bases, leaving 11 bases between them. This CDR3 is built from 11 residues. CDR3 protein: CASSSSEAQYF. CDR3 sequence (DNA): TGTGCCAGCAGTTCCTCGGAGGCCCAGTACTTC.

This clonotype was observed a few times. This chain joins TRBV2 and TRBJ2-5; 7 nucleotides agree with TRBD2. CDR1 and CDR2 (germline): SNHLY, FYNNEI. With 8 bases clipped from V and 7 bases from J, the junction kept 7 bases outside the gene matches. The length of the CDR3 is 12 residues. The CDR3 bases are TGTGCCAGCGGACTAGTCGAGGGGACCCAGTACTTC. Its translation is CASGLVEGTQYF.